Listed below are T cell receptor beta chains from one sample, sequenced in a study of naive and memory T cell subsets. TCRdb passed the UMI-ligation and nested PCR reads through MiXCR, listing each CDR3 protein once. The sample shows around 83,000 distinct CDR3 sequences, roughly 10% of them seen only once. The sample was naive CD4+ T cells from blood. The receptors originated from a human donor in good health. CDR3s include the opening cysteine and the closing phenylalanine or tryptophan. The order of the fields is CDR3 protein, CDR3 DNA, V gene, J gene, D gene, clone size, CDR3 length. The D gene is left open where the match is weak. Where a row states a size, it is once, few, many or the class of an expanded clone; other rows omit it.

CDR3: CASSQGGVGDNQPQHF
DNA: TGTGCCAGCAGCCAAGGAGGTGTAGGGGACAATCAGCCCCAGCATTTT
V: TRBV4-2
J: TRBJ1-5
D: NA
size: NA
length: 16

CDR3: CASSYHGRLVAELFF
DNA: TGTGCCAGCAGTTACCATGGCAGATTAGTTGCGGAGCTGTTTTTT
V: TRBV6-2/TRBV6-3
J: TRBJ2-2
D: NA
size: many
length: 15

CDR3: CASSRRLAGAYEQYF
DNA: TGTGCCAGCAGCCGAAGACTAGCGGGGGCCTACGAGCAGTACTTC
V: TRBV7-2
J: TRBJ2-7
D: TRBD2
size: NA
length: 15

CDR3: CASSLVGLAGTDTQYF
DNA: TGTGCCAGCAGTCTAGTGGGACTAGCGGGTACAGATACGCAGTATTTT
V: TRBV12-3/TRBV12-4
J: TRBJ2-3
D: TRBD2
size: NA
length: 16

CDR3: CSARGWGTRTNYEQYF
DNA: TGCAGTGCTAGAGGTTGGGGGACACGGACGAACTACGAGCAGTACTTC
V: TRBV20-1
J: TRBJ2-7
D: NA
size: NA
length: 16

CDR3: CASSYLETQYF
DNA: TGTGCCAGCAGTTATTTGGAGACCCAGTACTTC
V: TRBV6-2/TRBV6-3
J: TRBJ2-5
D: NA
size: many
length: 11

CDR3: CASSSTQGRGEKLFF
DNA: TGTGCCAGCAGCTCGACACAGGGGAGGGGTGAAAAACTGTTTTTT
V: TRBV7-9
J: TRBJ1-4
D: TRBD1
size: NA
length: 15

CDR3: CASSRNSEAFF
DNA: TGTGCCAGCAGCCGAAACTCTGAAGCTTTCTTT
V: TRBV4-2
J: TRBJ1-1
D: NA
size: NA
length: 11

CDR3: CATSDRNRGQRETQYF
DNA: TGTGCCACCAGTGACCGTAACAGGGGACAACGGGAGACCCAGTACTTC
V: TRBV24-1
J: TRBJ2-5
D: TRBD1
size: few
length: 16

CDR3: CASSQDYKVWTYYNEQFF
DNA: TGCGCCAGCAGCCAAGATTATAAGGTTTGGACATACTACAATGAGCAGTTCTTC
V: TRBV4-3
J: TRBJ2-1
D: NA
size: many
length: 18

CDR3: CASNRINQPQHF
DNA: TGTGCCAGCAACAGGATCAATCAGCCCCAGCATTTT
V: TRBV6-2/TRBV6-3
J: TRBJ1-5
D: NA
size: NA
length: 12

CDR3: CSARLGRDQPQHF
DNA: TGCAGTGCTAGATTGGGGAGGGATCAGCCCCAGCATTTT
V: TRBV20-1
J: TRBJ1-5
D: NA
size: NA
length: 13

CDR3: CASRMANQETQYF
DNA: TGCGCCAGCAGGATGGCAAACCAAGAGACCCAGTACTTC
V: TRBV5-1
J: TRBJ2-5
D: NA
size: many
length: 13

CDR3: CASSQEQARGADTQYF
DNA: TGCGCCAGCAGCCAAGAACAGGCGAGGGGGGCAGATACGCAGTATTTT
V: TRBV4-3
J: TRBJ2-3
D: NA
size: NA
length: 16

CDR3: CASSKGRNSGANVLTF
DNA: TGTGCCAGCAGCAAGGGACGGAACTCTGGGGCCAACGTCCTGACTTTC
V: TRBV28
J: TRBJ2-6
D: NA
size: NA
length: 16

CDR3: CASRSGTVHEKLFF
DNA: TGTGCCAGCAGGTCCGGGACAGTTCATGAAAAACTGTTTTTT
V: TRBV28
J: TRBJ1-4
D: TRBD1
size: NA
length: 14

CDR3: CGVVGDSGNTIYF
DNA: TGTGGAGTTGTGGGTGACTCTGGAAACACCATATATTTT
V: TRBV19
J: TRBJ1-3
D: NA
size: NA
length: 13

CDR3: CASSATGQGAREQFF
DNA: TGTGCCAGCAGTGCTACAGGACAGGGGGCTCGAGAGCAGTTCTTC
V: TRBV6-4
J: TRBJ2-1
D: TRBD1
size: many
length: 15

CDR3: CATSDSGNTEAFF
DNA: TGTGCCACCAGTGATTCTGGGAACACTGAAGCTTTCTTT
V: TRBV24-1
J: TRBJ1-1
D: NA
size: NA
length: 13

CDR3: CASSLSQRGEAFF
DNA: TGTGCCAGCAGCTTATCCCAGCGGGGGGAAGCTTTCTTT
V: TRBV7-9
J: TRBJ1-1
D: NA
size: NA
length: 13

CDR3: CSVMGPNTGELFF
DNA: TGCAGTGTTATGGGCCCTAACACCGGGGAGCTGTTTTTT
V: TRBV20-1
J: TRBJ2-2
D: NA
size: few
length: 13

CDR3: CASSLGPTGNQPQHF
DNA: TGCGCCAGCAGCTTGGGGCCCACAGGGAATCAGCCCCAGCATTTT
V: TRBV5-1
J: TRBJ1-5
D: NA
size: many
length: 15

CDR3: CASSLGLAGETQYF
DNA: TGCGCCAGCAGCTTGGGACTAGCCGGCGAGACCCAGTACTTC
V: TRBV5-1
J: TRBJ2-5
D: TRBD2
size: NA
length: 14

CDR3: CASSLTGRTGYETQYF
DNA: TGTGCCAGCAGTTTAACGGGTAGAACAGGGTACGAGACCCAGTACTTC
V: TRBV12-3/TRBV12-4
J: TRBJ2-5
D: NA
size: few
length: 16

CDR3: CAINPGTATYEQYF
DNA: TGTGCCATCAACCCCGGGACAGCGACCTACGAGCAGTACTTC
V: TRBV10-3
J: TRBJ2-7
D: TRBD1
size: NA
length: 14

CDR3: CASSRQGINTEAFF
DNA: TGTGCCAGCTCTAGACAGGGGATAAACACTGAAGCTTTCTTT
V: TRBV18
J: TRBJ1-1
D: TRBD1
size: NA
length: 14

CDR3: CASSPGQPYEQYF
DNA: TGTGCCAGCTCACCTGGACAGCCCTACGAGCAGTACTTC
V: TRBV18
J: TRBJ2-7
D: NA
size: NA
length: 13

CDR3: CATGPGGSSYNEQFF
DNA: TGTGCCACTGGGCCTGGGGGCAGCTCCTACAATGAGCAGTTCTTC
V: TRBV24-1
J: TRBJ2-1
D: NA
size: few
length: 15